One sample yielded the 15 T cell receptor beta chains listed below, sequenced in a study of cytomegalovirus exposure and HLA in healthy donors. PCR amplification relied on 60 Vbeta primers (plus 13 Jbeta primers). TCRdb's table, derived via immunoSEQ multiplex PCR, lists solely in-frame clones and lacks some. Of about 120,000 clones in the sample, around 74% were seen once. Specimen: PBMCs. These receptors all come from a man in his sixties in good health and CMV-seropositive.

This chain links TRBV6-6 with TRBJ1-1; TRBD1 might be the D (6 bases). Per the germline V gene, CDR1 is MNHNY and CDR2 is SVGAGI (reference sequence). This CDR3 spans 13 amino acids. V shed 8 bases and J shed 1 base, with 11 bases lying between them. CDR3 amino acids: CASGGHRNTEAFF. For the CDR3, the DNA is TGTGCCAGCGGGGGACACCGGAACACTGAAGCTTTCTTT.

As regards this clone: Additional DNA sequences in this sample encode the identical CDR3. The rearrangement joins TRBV7-9 to TRBJ1-1; 7 bases fit TRBD1. Germline lookup yields CDR1 SEHNR and CDR2 FQNEAQ (reference sequence). The CDR3 runs 13 residues. Trimming at V came to 1 base and at J to 6 bases, leaving 2 bases not matched to a gene. CDR3 DNA: TGTGCCAGCAGCTTAGGGACAGGCGCTGAAGCTTTCTTT. Its translation: CASSLGTGAEAFF.

The chain recombines TRBV5-1 with TRBJ1-6, with 9 bases matching TRBD1. The junction had 7 bases not matched to a gene; V was cut back by 4 bases and J by 8 bases. CDR1 and CDR2 from the germline V gene are SGHRS and YFSETQ. This CDR3 has 15 residues. CDR3 coding DNA: TGCGCCAGCAGCCGAGCAGGGACAGGGCATTCACCCCTCCACTTT. As protein: CASSRAGTGHSPLHF.

This chain links TRBV27 with TRBJ2-2, with no clear D. This CDR3 contains 11 residues. V gave up 7 bases and J gave up 2 bases, with 2 bases separating them. Looked up from germline, CDR1 is MNHEY and CDR2 is SMNVEV (reference sequence). The CDR3 nucleotides are TGTGCCAGCACTAACACCGGGGAGCTGTTTTTT. It translates to CASTNTGELFF.

The chain employs TRBV9 and TRBJ1-1; a weak D match, TRBD1 (5 bases). The germline gives CDR1 SGDLS, CDR2 YYNGEE. The V gene lost 4 bases and the J gene lost 6 bases, with 16 bases spanning the gap. The CDR3 has 14 residues. CDR3 DNA: TGTGCCAGCAGCACGGGGGGTCTAGGCGCTGAAGCTTTCTTT. This translates into CASSTGGLGAEAFF.

Only a few counts were recorded for this clone. The chain recombines TRBV5-4 with TRBJ2-5, with 7 bases that match TRBD1. CDR3 length: 14 amino acids. Germline V CDR1 and CDR2: SGHNT, YYREEE (reference sequence). V shed 3 bases and J 7 bases; nucleotides not matched to a gene: 9. CDR3 DNA: TGTGCCAGCAGCTCGGGGACAGCCATCGGGACCCAGTACTTC. It specifies CASSSGTAIGTQYF.

The count of this clone is one. Different DNA sequences within this sample yield the same CDR3. The genes are TRBV19 and TRBJ2-7; 8 nucleotides match TRBD2. In germline, CDR1 is LNHDA, CDR2 SQIVND (reference sequence). The CDR3 is 16 amino acids. The J segment lost 1 base and the V segment lost 0 bases, leaving 5 bases of the junction unmatched. CDR3 DNA sequence: TGTGCCAGTAGTATAGATCCAGTAGCGGGGTCCTACGAGCAGTACTTC. Translation: CASSIDPVAGSYEQYF. The complete variable domain, with remaining parts taken from reference TRBV19 and TRBJ2-7, reads DGGITQSPKYLFRKEGQNVTLSCEQNLNHDAMYWYRQDPGQGLRLIYYSQIVNDFQKGDIAEGYSVSREKKESFPLTVTSAQKNPTAFYLCASSIDPVAGSYEQYFGPGTRLTVT.

This clone has just a few counts. The CDR3 DNA is TGCGCCAGCAGCTTGCCAGGAACCTACGAGCAGTACTTC. It codes for CASSLPGTYEQYF. The gene calls are TRBV5-1 and TRBJ2-7; no reliable D call. The length of the CDR3 is 13 residues. V dropped 1 base and J dropped 2 bases, with 7 bases sitting between them. Germline CDR1 and CDR2: SGHRS and YFSETQ.

V usage is TRBV5-6 and J usage is TRBJ2-7; 10 bases line up with TRBD1. This CDR3 has 16 residues. The germline V gene encodes CDR1 SGHDT and CDR2 YYEEEE. With V trimmed by 4 bases and J by 2 bases, 9 bases remained unmatched. CDR3 DNA: TGTGCCAGCAGCACTGCCGGGACAGGGGTCCCCTACGAGCAGTACTTC. This gives the protein CASSTAGTGVPYEQYF. Supplemented by reference TRBV5-6 and TRBJ2-7, the full variable domain reads DAGVTQSPTHLIKTRGQQVTLRCSPKSGHDTVSWYQQALGQGPQFIFQYYEEEERQRGNFPDRFSGHQFPNYSSELNVNALLLGDSALYLCASSTAGTGVPYEQYFGPGTRLTVT.

The CDR3 DNA follows: TGTGCCAGCACCCGCGGGGTAGAGCAGTTCTTC. Translation gives CASTRGVEQFF. The rearrangement uses TRBV27 and TRBJ2-1; weak D call: TRBD2 (6 bases). The CDR3 runs to 11 residues. The V end lost 7 bases, the J end lost 10 bases, and 11 bases lay between the germline ends. Germline V lookup: CDR1 MNHEY, CDR2 SMNVEV (reference sequence).

The rearrangement links TRBV28 to TRBJ2-3; TRBD2 aligns across 7 bases. The V gene's germline CDR1 is MDHEN and CDR2 SYDVKM. CDR3 length: 14 residues. J gave up 5 bases and V 1 base, and 3 bases lay outside the gene matches. CDR3 nucleotides: TGTGCCAGCAGTTTATTGGGGGGGATAGATACGCAGTATTTT. Protein product: CASSLLGGIDTQYF.

The V gene is TRBV5-1, the J gene TRBJ2-7, with D unresolved. CDR3 length: 13 amino acids. Deletions cut 2 bases from V and 3 bases from J, with 9 bases between. Germline loops: CDR1 SGHRS, CDR2 YFSETQ. The chain's CDR3 is CASSFSLDYEQYF. For the CDR3, the DNA is TGCGCCAGCAGCTTTAGTTTAGACTACGAGCAGTACTTC.

The chain couples TRBV2 to TRBJ1-3, with TRBD1 matching over 7 bases. Germline assignment: CDR1 SNHLY and CDR2 FYNNEI. The CDR3 covers 14 residues. The trim removed 5 bases at V and 2 bases at J, leaving 3 bases unmatched. The CDR3 bases are TGTGCCAGCAGTCTACAGGGGCCTGGAAACACCATATATTTT. Its translation: CASSLQGPGNTIYF.

This clone has a single count. The chain uses TRBV6-6 and TRBJ2-7, with D possibly TRBD2 on 6 matching bases. Germline assignment: CDR1 MNHNY and CDR2 SVGAGI (reference sequence). V was pared by 7 bases and J by 0 bases, with 16 bases between. CDR3 length: 15 residues. The CDR3 loop reads CASTRGLASSYEQYF. CDR3 nucleotides: TGTGCCAGCACCCGGGGACTGGCTAGCTCCTACGAGCAGTACTTC.

The chain couples TRBV4-1 to TRBJ1-1; 9 bases are shared with TRBD1. Germline CDR1 reads MGHRA; CDR2 reads YSYEKL. The V segment lost 4 bases and the J segment 7 bases; nucleotides outside the gene matches: 7. This CDR3 region has 14 residues. CDR3 nucleotide sequence: TGCGCCAGCAGCCGCCGGGACAGGGCCTTTGAAGCTTTCTTT. It translates to CASSRRDRAFEAFF.